The present T cell receptor (beta chain) was sequenced within a study of T cell responses to AZD1222 COVID-19 vaccine. Clones were sequenced by immunoSEQ multiplex PCR, and TCRdb holds only the in-frame ones, with some missing. The sample carries some 96,000 clones, about 88% recorded once. The germline V gene has CDR1 SGHRS and CDR2 YFSETQ. The V and J ends lost 0 bases and 1 base respectively, with 13 bases between them. CDR3 length equals 16 residues. Sample: peripheral blood, taken on day 0 of AZD1222 vaccination. This TCR derives from an adult in good health. This rearrangement joins TRBV5-1 to TRBJ1-2, with D uncertain. CDR3 DNA sequence: TGCGCCAGCAGCTTGGAATTGGAAGCGAATAACTATGGCTACACCTTC. Amino acid sequence: CASSLELEANNYGYTF. Full variable domain (rest looked up from reference TRBV5-1 and TRBJ1-2): KAGVTQTPRYLIKTRGQQVTLSCSPISGHRSVSWYQQTPGQGLQFLFEYFSETQRNKGNFPGRFSGRQFSNSRSEMNVSTLELGDSALYLCASSLELEANNYGYTFGSGTRLTVV.